The text below deals with one T cell receptor beta chain. Trimming took off 4 bases at V and 7 bases at J, with 22 bases between the two ends. The germline CDR1 and CDR2 sequences are MNHEY and SMNVEV (reference sequence). The CDR3 has 16 residues. During the 2 weeks before they entered the study, exposed participants had met someone with a PCR-confirmed or clinician-diagnosed COVID-19 case. This specimen comes from a study of blood T cell repertoires in COVID-19. Study-wide background: T cells, B-cell-depleted T cells, or PBMCs supplied cDNA or gDNA.

Original handling: How many nucleated cells were present was estimated from reference gene primer amplification. Sequenced by immunoSEQ multiplex PCR; TCRdb stores in-frame clones only, minus some. V, J and clone size are taken as reported in that table, and D and trimming were inferred from the DNA itself. Among approximately 310,000 clones listed, 85% were seen once. This TCR came from a woman in her twenties or thirties who had been exposed to COVID-19. The chain recombines TRBV27 with TRBJ1-2; a weak D match, TRBD1 (5 bases). The sequencing sample was made of PBMCs or T cells enriched from blood (not recorded which). The DNA for the CDR3 is TGTGCCAGCAGTTGGGATCCCGGACCAGGGCAGGGTGGCTACACCTTC. The encoded protein is CASSWDPGPGQGGYTF.